This TCR beta chain was recorded in a study of T cells expressing NK-cell markers. Study findings and constraints: Whether expanded NKG2C+ T cell clones were HCMV-specific remained unclear. The leading position in the CD3+CD56-NKG2C+ fraction of a handful of donors also went to these clonotypes.

This CDR3 spans 13 amino acids. Germline values: CDR1 SQVTM, CDR2 ANQGSEA. For each CDR3 protein, TCRdb gives one entry from its re-call of the 5' RACE reads, without DNA. The repertoire table contains 120,000 to 150,000 distinct CDR3 sequences. As concerns this clonotype: Its antigen is unidentified.

This rearrangement joins TRBV29-1 to TRBJ1-2; without DNA, the TCRdb call of TRBD1 cannot be checked. The TCR sequence derives from a man aged 18 to 35 in good health. Sequencing was carried out using blood T cells: a sorted CD56 or NKG2C T cell subset, CD4+ or CD8+ T cells, or bulk PBMC T cells (not recorded which). CDR3 amino acids: CSVVTGLDYGYTF.